This T cell receptor beta chain was identified in a study of shared clonotypes between healthy human individuals. Across the whole study: CD4 naive cells filled three plates per donor, CD4 memory three, CD8 naive two and CD8 memory one.

As for this clone: Its antigen is not identified.

Trimming took 5 bases from V and 2 from J, leaving 10 bases between them. The CDR3 has 13 amino acids. Germline lookup yields CDR1 MNHEY and CDR2 SMNVEV (reference sequence). The data were produced by immunoSEQ multiplex PCR, yet TCRdb's version contains in-frame clones alone and is incomplete. The data show roughly 2.2 million clones, 85% to 95% seen once. Notes on the study in general: Shared clonotypes: about 5.3% naive CD4, around 3.4% naive CD8, under 2.5% memory CD4, 0.4% memory CD8. Estimated richness values were generally larger in naive subsets than in memory subsets.

The V gene is TRBV27, the J gene TRBJ2-7; D remains ambiguous. This sequence was found in a man in his late teens or twenties in good health. Some clones in this sample may be carry-over from other donors' samples. Sequenced: naive CD4+ T cells from PBMCs. Subset denoted: CD45RA+ positively selected. CDR3 sequence: CASSPPPPYEQYF. DNA of the CDR3: TGTGCCAGCAGTCCACCCCCCCCCTACGAGCAGTACTTC.